This T cell receptor beta chain is from a study of cytotoxic CD8 clonotypes in ibrutinib-treated CLL. Background on the study: Response samples were taken after a median roughly 13 months of treatment, range 6 to 36. Study-level results: With treatment, public clonotypes, which were uncommon, either contracted or remained stable. Clonality, elevated at ibrutinib response, dropped back toward baseline at progression.

The germline CDR1 and CDR2 sequences are MNHEY and SVGAGI. Trimming pared 6 bases from V and 3 bases from J, leaving 5 bases between. The CDR3 contains 12 residues. Note on this clone: Its specificity is not known.

Libraries were prepared by immunoSEQ multiplex PCR; TCRdb keeps only in-frame clonotypes and omits some of them. The sample includes some 140,000 clones, about 80% seen only once; the top ten take roughly 13%. The sequencing here drew on PBMCs, taken after 12 months of ibrutinib treatment. The origin of this receptor is a human donor with chronic lymphocytic leukemia. This chain links TRBV6-5 with TRBJ2-2; D call uncertain. The CDR3 nucleotides read TGTGCCAGCAGGGCTGACACCGGGGAGCTGTTTTTT. Translating it yields CASRADTGELFF.